The 11 T cell receptor beta chains below come from one sample, sequenced in a study of early T cells in non-severe SARS-CoV-2 infection. Via MiXCR, TCRdb re-called the 5' RACE reads, giving one row per CDR3 protein. The sample yields 65,000 to 95,000 distinct CDR3 sequences, 12% seen once. Source: whole blood, taken at baseline. The source of these receptors is an adult who was a healthcare worker with PCR-confirmed SARS-CoV-2 infection or an uninfected control (not recorded which). The donor label of this sample is uncertain.

This clonotype was seen a handful of times. The chain carries TRBV20-1 and TRBJ2-2, with unresolved D. Germline loops: CDR1 DFQATT, CDR2 SNEGSKA (reference sequence). V lost 1 base and J 2 bases, leaving 5 bases between the germline ends. This CDR3 region has 13 residues. Here the CDR3 DNA reads TGCAGTGCTAGAGGGCCTAACACCGGGGAGCTGTTTTTT. Residues: CSARGPNTGELFF.

This clonotype came up a few times. The chain combines TRBV7-8 with TRBJ2-3; D gene unclear. This CDR3 comprises 13 residues. The V end was cut by 1 base, the J end by 7 bases, with 9 bases between. Germline loops: CDR1 SGHVS, CDR2 FQNEAQ. CDR3 bases: TGTGCCAGCAGCTTAGACCCAGGACATACGCAGTATTTT. It translates to CASSLDPGHTQYF.

There are a few counts of this clonotype. The rearrangement uses TRBV2 and TRBJ2-5, with unresolved D. Germline assignment: CDR1 SNHLY and CDR2 FYNNEI. V gave up 7 bases and J gave up 2 bases, with 5 bases separating them. The CDR3 contains 11 residues. The CDR3 nucleotides read TGTGCCAGCAAGGGACAAGAGACCCAGTACTTC. Protein product: CASKGQETQYF.

This clonotype was recorded many times. The chain carries TRBV4-1 and TRBJ2-5; TRBD1 aligns across 7 bases. Germline V gene data show CDR1 as MGHRA and CDR2 as YSYEKL. The junction had 12 bases not matched to a gene; V was cut back by 3 bases and J by 5 bases. The CDR3 is 16 amino acids. The CDR3 DNA sequence: TGCGCCAGCAGCCAGACTTTCAGGGGGTTTGAGGAGACCCAGTACTTC. Its translation: CASSQTFRGFEETQYF.

V gene TRBV10-1 combines with J gene TRBJ2-1; D not resolved. The CDR3 contains 12 residues. The germline CDR1 and CDR2 sequences are WNHNN and SYGVQD (reference sequence). Between the trimmed V and J ends, which lost 7 bases and 11 bases, there was a span of 15 bases. The CDR3 loop reads CASTDFGNKQFF. Here the CDR3 DNA reads TGCGCCAGCACGGATTTTGGGAATAAGCAGTTCTTC.

CDR3 in amino acids: CSAFPPGRTNTEAFF. The CDR3 nucleotides are TGCAGTGCGTTCCCACCGGGACGTACGAACACTGAAGCTTTCTTT. This rearrangement joins TRBV20-1 to TRBJ1-1; perhaps TRBD1 as D (5 bases). With 6 bases removed from V and 1 base from J, the gap between germline ends came to 18 bases. Per germline, CDR1 DFQATT and CDR2 SNEGSKA (reference sequence). This CDR3 spans 15 amino acids.

The table lists this clonotype with a few counts. This chain uses TRBV3-1 with TRBJ2-1; TRBD2 is a possible D gene (6 bases). CDR1 LGHDT and CDR2 YNNKEL come from the germline V gene (reference sequence). The V gene lost 6 bases and the J gene lost 10 bases, with 10 bases spanning the gap. The CDR3 extends over 11 amino acids. CDR3 nucleotide sequence: TGTGCCAGCAGGGGGGGACCCGAGCAGTTCTTC. Its translation is CASRGGPEQFF.

This clonotype came up many times. The rearrangement links TRBV4-3 to TRBJ2-5; D unclear. The germline V gene has CDR1 LGHNA and CDR2 YSLEER. The V end lost 1 base, the J end lost 0 bases, and 9 bases lay between the germline ends. The CDR3 spans 15 residues. Here the CDR3 DNA reads TGCGCCAGCAGCCAAGGATTGGGGTACCAAGAGACCCAGTACTTC. Its protein product is CASSQGLGYQETQYF.

Only a few counts were recorded for this clonotype. The chain combines TRBV7-2 with TRBJ2-3; 13 positions agree with TRBD2. This CDR3 spans 20 amino acids. The junction had 20 bases not matched to a gene; V was cut back by 4 bases and J by 7 bases. The germline V gene encodes CDR1 SGHTA and CDR2 FQGNSA. CDR3 loop: CASSSLRTSGSPRSEYTQYF. The CDR3 DNA reads as TGTGCCAGCAGCTCGCTACGGACTAGCGGGAGCCCCAGGAGCGAATATACGCAGTATTTT.

Many counts were recorded for this clonotype. The J gene is TRBJ2-5, the V gene TRBV7-3; a weak D match, TRBD2 (6 bases). Trimming removed 5 bases at V and 3 bases at J, with 16 bases between. The germline V gene has CDR1 SGHTA and CDR2 FQGTGA. The CDR3 loop spans 15 amino acids. The CDR3 nucleotides are TGTGCCAGCAGCCAACGGGGGAAGCGGGAAGAGACCCAGTACTTC. This encodes CASSQRGKREETQYF.

The chain carries TRBV5-1 and TRBJ2-7; perhaps TRBD2 as D (6 bases). There are 13 residues in the CDR3. Germline CDR1 reads SGHRS; CDR2 reads YFSETQ. Trimming shortened V by 2 bases and J by 3 bases, and 9 bases separated the two germline ends. The CDR3 DNA is TGCGCCAGCAGCTTACGGACTAACTACGAGCAGTACTTC. Residues: CASSLRTNYEQYF. The entire variable domain, with the rest obtained from reference TRBV5-1 and TRBJ2-7, is as follows: KAGVTQTPRYLIKTRGQQVTLSCSPISGHRSVSWYQQTPGQGLQFLFEYFSETQRNKGNFPGRFSGRQFSNSRSEMNVSTLELGDSALYLCASSLRTNYEQYFGPGTRLTVT.